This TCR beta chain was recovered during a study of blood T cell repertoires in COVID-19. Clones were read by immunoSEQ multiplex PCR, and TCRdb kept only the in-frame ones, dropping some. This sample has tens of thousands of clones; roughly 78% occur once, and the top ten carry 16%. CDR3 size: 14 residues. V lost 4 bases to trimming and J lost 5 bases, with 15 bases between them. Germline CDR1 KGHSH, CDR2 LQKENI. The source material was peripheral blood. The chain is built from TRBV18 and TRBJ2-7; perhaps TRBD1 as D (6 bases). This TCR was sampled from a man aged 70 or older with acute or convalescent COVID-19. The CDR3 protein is CASSLRQAPDEQYF. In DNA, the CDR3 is TGTGCCAGCTCACTGCGACAGGCCCCTGACGAGCAGTACTTC. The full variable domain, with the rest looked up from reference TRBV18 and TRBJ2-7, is NAGVMQNPRHLVRRRGQEARLRCSPMKGHSHVYWYRQLPEEGLKFMVYLQKENIIDESGMPKERFSAEFPKEGPSILRIQQVVRGDSAAYFCASSLRQAPDEQYFGPGTRLTVT.